This T cell receptor beta chain stems from a study of post-analysis software for immune sequencing data (dated by TCRdb to the mid-2010s). A note on the overall study: Recorded disease courses included relapsing-remitting, secondary progressive and progressive-relapsing multiple sclerosis, with some patients lacking subtype annotation. The multiple sclerosis patient repertoires were compared with some twelve previously published healthy control repertoires from donors aged about 6 to 28 years. A subset of samples was prepared in parallel using single-end sample barcoding, then pooled and co-amplified after Illumina adapter ligation.

The CDR3, from cysteine to phenylalanine, totals 15 residues. Just the 45-base CDR3 DNA is kept, in frame starting at base 1. The germline V gene (reference sequence) yields SEHNR for CDR1 and FQNEAQ for CDR2. The paper as a whole reports these results and caveats: Direct clustering with F measure revealed strong co-clustering of samples prepared in the same batch, which led to a batch-effect correction. The multiple sclerosis patient group was slightly younger than the control group. Patients showed significantly higher frequencies than controls for 4 or 5 TRBV segments, among them TRBV5-6, TRBV5-1 and TRBV20-1. Compared with controls, multiple sclerosis patients had significantly lower normalized Chao1 diversity, a finding suggesting substantial peripheral T-cell clonal expansion.

The library was made by PCR. The listed sequencing device is Illumina HiSeq 2500. To reduce PCR and sequencing biases, unique molecular identifiers were built into the TCR beta cDNA libraries. Some 500,000 cDNA molecules were obtained for every 1 to 10 million input T cells, so each molecule roughly corresponded to one T cell. The same protocol used for the earlier healthy control dataset was applied to prepare and sequence the patient libraries. Samples belonging to the same batch were prepared together, multiplexed and sequenced on a shared HiSeq lane. Under the source paper's analysis protocol: MIGEC was used to process the raw barcoded reads, and molecular identifier groups with only a single read were discarded before consensus assembly and CDR3 extraction. VDJtools was used for post-analysis of the clonotype tables, and diversity was normalized by down-sampling every dataset to the size of the smallest sample. In repertoire overlap clustering, CDR3 amino acid sequences, but not nucleotide sequences, were matched to correct batch-related cross-sample contamination. TCRdb reprocessing: public reads trimmed at Q25 with fastp, clones called with MiXCR, in-frame beta chains kept. Each record represents a unique CDR3 protein, reported with the most common genes and DNA among its rows. The V and J calls and clone size are TCRdb's, not the authors'. The sample contains approximately 460,000 distinct CDR3 sequences, over 35% of them found a single time. The top ten constitute about an eighth of the sample.

This clonotype has just a few counts. Its antigen remains unidentified. Qualities for individual bases were not recorded, and no much larger clone is one base off. To demonstrate the VDJtools post-analysis software, TCR beta repertoires were profiled from the peripheral blood of about 13 young patients with multiple sclerosis. The multiple sclerosis patients were children and adolescents between roughly 6 and 17 years of age. Material for sequencing was blood. Recombination linked TRBV7-9 to TRBJ2-7, with 9 bases matching TRBD1. The tail of the sequence fits TRBJ2-5 better, so the J call may be wrong. This clonotype originated in a girl between 5 and 17 years old with multiple sclerosis. The DNA sequence is given as TGTGCCAGCAGCTTTATAACAGGGGGCAGCGAGACCCAGTACTTC. Its amino acids are CASSFITGGSETQYF.